This TCR beta chain is drawn from a study of patients and donors after allogeneic stem cell transplantation. The CDR3 totals 13 residues. The V end was cut by 2 bases, the J end by 7 bases, with 6 bases between. TCRdb reprocessed the RT-PCR reads via MiXCR and lists one record per CDR3 protein. The sample holds approximately 200,000 distinct CDR3 sequences, around 41% seen once. Material: blood, either unsorted or a sorted T cell fraction (not recorded which). The receptor's source is a human donor who was either an allogeneic HSCT recipient or a stem cell or donor lymphocyte infusion donor (not recorded which). It is not recorded whose cells these are; they may come from a transplant donor. J is TRBJ1-6 and V is TRBV12-3 or TRBV12-4; no clear D gene. The CDR3 loop is CASSLSGNSPLHF. CDR3 nucleotide sequence: TGTGCCAGCAGTTTAAGCGGAAATTCACCCCTCCACTTT.